One TCR beta chain is described in this entry. Which antigen it targets is not known. Base qualities are missing; no much larger clone stands one base away. These data belong to a study of blood T cell repertoires in COVID-19 (dated by TCRdb to 2018 to 2020). Regarding the research as a whole: Collaborator samples came from the United States, Italy and Spain and covered acute and convalescent phases of COVID-19. Samples came from the ongoing ImmuneRACE study (first 160 participants) plus 1,254 subjects from 6 global collaborators. Where available, HLA class I and class II types were obtained from metadata supplied by the sample provider rather than from assay-based typing. A freely available public database, intended as a resource for researchers studying the immune response to SARS-CoV-2, is where the repertoires were released. The material from the prospective study consisted of cDNA or gDNA derived from T cells, B-cell-depleted T cells, or PBMCs. The dataset comprised deeply sampled blood TCRbeta repertoires from subjects exposed to, actively infected with, or recovered from COVID-19. A de-identified subject ID, COVID-19 status, age in years and sex were almost always included in the sample metadata. What the research found in general, with its limitations: The quantity of clinical and demographic metadata differed by source and by participant and was supplied without curation.

TCRbeta CDR3 regions were amplified from genomic DNA using the immunoSEQ Assay, a bias-controlled multiplex PCR. As for how the authors treated the data: Nucleated cell counts per sample were estimated from amplification of reference gene primers within the assay. To quantify the absolute abundance of each unique TCRbeta CDR3 rearrangement, sequence reads were collapsed and filtered. For each sample, productive Simpson clonality was calculated as the square root of Simpson's diversity index across productive rearrangements. This is the immuneACCESS table as TCRdb keeps it, with only in-frame sequences that have V and J called. A part of the clones is gone; compared with another copy, unresolved V genes explain less than half, and the rest is unexplained. V and J calls and clone size are as listed in that table; D and trimming were resolved from the DNA. This sample comprises some 73,000 clones, less than 90% of them detected only once. The ten largest make up around 6% of the sample.

At one collaborating source in Seattle, patients were enrolled during active infection and were followed longitudinally through the course of disease. The collaborating institutions used their own protocols to collect whole blood in K2EDTA tubes. For TCRbeta analysis, collaborators shipped samples as frozen whole blood, isolated PBMCs, or DNA extracted from either of those sample types. From V the trimming removes 4 bases and from J it removes 10 bases, while the gene matches leave 3 bases of the junction unaccounted for. From the cysteine through the phenylalanine, the CDR3 covers 12 amino acids. The sequence is cut down to CDR3 DNA, 36 bases in frame from base 1. For CDR1 and CDR2, the germline V gene lists LGHNA and YNFKEQ.

The sequence is built from TRBV4-2 and TRBJ1-1; 10 central bases correspond to TRBD1. Sequencing was carried out using peripheral blood. The receptor was isolated from a man older than 75 with COVID-19, enrolled during active disease. The DNA is as follows: TGTGCCAGCAGCCCCGACAGGGGGCGAGCTTTCTTT. This translates into CASSPDRGRAFF.